This TCR beta chain was recovered during a study of cytomegalovirus exposure and HLA in healthy donors. Germline values: CDR1 LGHNA, CDR2 YNFKEQ. The CDR3 has 17 amino acids. The junction had 9 bases not matched to a gene; V was cut back by 0 bases and J by 6 bases. Profiled with immunoSEQ multiplex PCR; TCRdb holds only in-frame clones, not every one. Of 150,000 to 250,000 clones listed, around 83% are singletons. Sequencing input: PBMCs. This sequence joins TRBV4-2 and TRBJ2-1; TRBD2 agrees at 9 bases. The origin of this receptor is a woman aged 25 to 39 in good health and CMV-seropositive. The DNA for the CDR3 is TGTGCCAGCAGCCAAGAATATCGCGGACTAGCGCCCAATGAGCAGTTCTTC. Its protein product is CASSQEYRGLAPNEQFF.